This T cell receptor beta chain was documented in a study of PD-1 blockade in classical Hodgkin lymphoma. This sample's time point: newly diagnosed, previously untreated cHL patient sample. Magnetic depletion of non-target cells from thawed PBMCs yielded purified CD8+ T cells. Assay: immunoSEQ multiplex PCR; the TCRdb copy retains only in-frame clones and omits some. The top ten clones hold 6.8% of a sample with approximately 21,000 clones, about 83% of them seen once. Sequences were obtained from CD8+ T cells from blood. The clonotype was recovered from a human donor with classical Hodgkin lymphoma.

Here the CDR3 DNA reads TGTGCCAGCAGCTTAGGCAGCACAGATACGCAGTATTTT. This translates into CASSLGSTDTQYF. The chain couples TRBV11-2 to TRBJ2-3; D remains ambiguous. Germline loops: CDR1 SGHAT, CDR2 FQNNGV. Trimming removed 1 base from V and 0 bases from J, with 2 bases in between. This CDR3 region has 13 residues. Full variable domain (remainder filled in from reference TRBV11-2 and TRBJ2-3): EAGVAQSPRYKIIEKRQSVAFWCNPISGHATLYWYQQILGQGPKLLIQFQNNGVVDDSQLPKDRFSAERLKGVDSTLKIQPAKLEDSAVYLCASSLGSTDTQYFGPGTRLTVL.